The source of this T cell receptor beta chain is a study of blood T cell repertoires in COVID-19. Turning to the study itself: Some COVID-19 samples were acute and others convalescent; all came from the United States, Italy and Spain. Nucleic acid was either cDNA or gDNA, and it came from T cells, B-cell-depleted T cells, or PBMCs.

The CDR3 totals 13 residues. The germline V and J ends were trimmed by 5 bases and 7 bases, with 14 bases remaining between them. Germline V CDR1 and CDR2: SGHNT, YENEEA. Per the original methods: From reference gene primer amplification, estimates of nucleated cell counts were derived. Method: immunoSEQ multiplex PCR; TCRdb's copy keeps in-frame clones and lacks some. The DNA gave D and trimming, while V, J and clone size come from that table. The sample has 68,000 or so clones; approximately 80% are singletons. V usage is TRBV11-3 and J usage is TRBJ1-1; weak D call: TRBD1 (6 bases). The receptor was derived from a human donor in a cohort sampled during active COVID-19. What was sequenced was peripheral blood. The CDR3 coding sequence is TGTGCCAGCAGCCTACACAGGGAAGATGAAGCTTTCTTT. Its translation: CASSLHREDEAFF.